The 24 T cell receptor beta chains in this list originate from one sample, sequenced in a study of T-cell memory formation after mild COVID-19 (dated by TCRdb to the early 2020s). The library was prepared using 5' RACE. Instrument on record: Illumina NovaSeq 6000. The raw public data were reprocessed by TCRdb itself: fastp quality trimming at Q25, MiXCR clonotype calling, in-frame beta chains only. Each record represents a unique CDR3 protein, reported with the most common genes and DNA among its rows. The sample table shows 400,000 to 500,000 distinct CDR3 sequences, and around 18% are seen once. The ten top clones hold 7.5% to 9.5% of the sample. Sequenced sample: PBMCs or a T cell subset sorted from them (not recorded which). These receptors were taken from an adult woman who had mild COVID-19 (a few samples of this study predate the infection). The sample titles of this study are shuffled in the database, so cell type and time point are left out; the donor was told from shared clones.

The chain recombines TRBV6-5 with TRBJ2-5; the D gene is possibly TRBD2 (5 bases). V dropped 5 bases and J dropped 5 bases, with 12 bases sitting between them. The CDR3 totals 13 residues. Germline V lookup: CDR1 MNHEY, CDR2 SVGAGI. The CDR3 spells CASSLAFAETQYF. In nucleotides, the CDR3 is TGTGCCAGCAGTCTAGCCTTTGCGGAGACCCAGTACTTC.

The chain carries TRBV3-1 and TRBJ1-2; D remains unclear. The V end was cut by 1 base, the J end by 5 bases, with 8 bases between. The CDR3 contains 13 residues. Germline V gene data show CDR1 as LGHDT and CDR2 as YNNKEL (reference sequence). The CDR3: CASSQVKGYGYTF. As DNA, the CDR3 is TGTGCCAGCAGCCAAGTTAAGGGTTATGGCTACACCTTC.

The table lists this clonotype with a few counts. The V and J genes are TRBV19 and TRBJ2-1; no clear D gene. Looked up from germline, CDR1 is LNHDA and CDR2 is SQIVND (reference sequence). This CDR3 is 13 amino acids long. V shed 5 bases and J shed 6 bases, with 11 bases lying between them. As DNA, the CDR3 is TGTGCCAGTAGTTTCCTTTGGTCCAATGAGCAGTTCTTC. The encoded protein is CASSFLWSNEQFF.

J is TRBJ1-2 and V is TRBV12-3 or TRBV12-4; the D is unclear. Trimming pared 3 bases from V and 10 bases from J, leaving 12 bases between. The CDR3 contains 12 residues. The CDR3: CASSLLASHYTF. CDR3 nucleotides: TGTGCCAGCAGTTTGCTAGCGAGTCACTACACCTTC.

The table lists this clonotype with a few counts. This sequence joins TRBV27 and TRBJ2-1; 7 nucleotides match TRBD1. The J segment lost 0 bases and the V segment lost 5 bases, leaving 7 bases of the junction unmatched. The CDR3 spans 16 residues. The germline V gene has CDR1 MNHEY and CDR2 SMNVEV (reference sequence). CDR3 region: CASSTFDRASYNEQFF. CDR3 DNA sequence: TGTGCCAGCAGTACCTTCGACAGGGCCTCCTACAATGAGCAGTTCTTC.

This clonotype has a handful of counts. This rearrangement joins TRBV29-1 to TRBJ2-3; D gene unclear. The germline V gene encodes CDR1 SQVTM and CDR2 ANQGSEA. The CDR3 extends over 13 amino acids. The V end lost 1 base, the J end lost 0 bases, and 5 bases lay between the germline ends. The CDR3 nucleotides read TGCAGCGTTGAAGCCCCCAGCACAGATACGCAGTATTTT. It codes for CSVEAPSTDTQYF.

The rearrangement uses TRBV7-3 and TRBJ2-3; perhaps TRBD1 as D (5 bases). CDR3 length: 15 residues. The V end lost 5 bases, the J end lost 1 base, and 13 bases lay between the germline ends. Germline loops: CDR1 SGHTA, CDR2 FQGTGA. The CDR3 loop is CASSPQGYRTDTQYF. CDR3 bases: TGTGCCAGCAGCCCCCAGGGCTACCGCACAGATACGCAGTATTTT.

This clonotype was seen more than once but under ten times. V and J are TRBV20-1 and TRBJ1-4; D perhaps matches TRBD1 (5 bases). This CDR3 is 16 amino acids long. Germline V gene lookup returns CDR1 DFQATT and CDR2 SNEGSKA (reference sequence). Trimming stripped 3 bases from V and 3 bases from J, with 17 bases between. The CDR3 nucleotides are TGCAGTGCTAGGGGTTCTGGGAGGGGCCCTAATGAAAAACTGTTTTTT. It codes for CSARGSGRGPNEKLFF.

The chain is built from TRBV5-1 and TRBJ2-7; 9 bases map to TRBD1. Germline trimming cut 4 bases from V and 2 bases from J; bases unmatched to any gene: 7. CDR1 and CDR2 from the germline V gene are SGHRS and YFSETQ. This CDR3 has 15 amino acids. CDR3 protein: CASSPGTGSPYEQYF. For the CDR3, the DNA is TGCGCCAGCAGCCCTGGGACAGGGAGTCCCTACGAGCAGTACTTC.

This clonotype was detected only a few times. This chain uses TRBV6-1 with TRBJ2-3, with 9 bases fitting TRBD2. J lost 4 bases, V lost 6 bases, and 5 bases had no gene match. CDR1 MNHNS and CDR2 SASEGT come from the germline V gene. The CDR3 loop spans 14 amino acids. The CDR3 DNA reads TGTGCCAGCAGGGGACTAGCCCCCGCAGATACGCAGTATTTT. It encodes CASRGLAPADTQYF.

In this sample, this clonotype turned up a few times. This chain links TRBV27 with TRBJ1-6, with 10 nucleotides matching TRBD1. CDR1 is MNHEY and CDR2 is SMNVEV in the germline V gene (reference sequence). J gave up 7 bases and V 5 bases, and 5 bases lay outside the gene matches. This CDR3 has 15 residues. The CDR3 coding sequence is TGTGCCAGCAGTCCCACGGACAGGGGGAATTCACCCCTCCACTTT. This translates into CASSPTDRGNSPLHF.

The rearrangement links TRBV12-3 or TRBV12-4 to TRBJ1-2; D gene ambiguous. This CDR3 has 15 amino acids. V was pared by 6 bases and J by 3 bases, with 17 bases between. CDR3 loop: CASSPVIGSDYGYTF. DNA of the CDR3: TGTGCCAGCAGCCCCGTGATAGGGTCGGACTATGGCTACACCTTC.

This clonotype appeared a single time. This chain joins TRBV7-9 and TRBJ1-4, with a weak D call TRBD1 (6 bases). CDR1 and CDR2 (germline): SEHNR, FQNEAQ (reference sequence). The CDR3 spans 14 residues. Trimming took 0 bases from V and 8 from J, leaving 10 bases between them. CDR3: CASSLAPRGEKLFF. DNA for the CDR3: TGTGCCAGCAGCTTAGCTCCCAGGGGCGAAAAACTGTTTTTT.

Notes on this clonotype: One junction end does not reproduce the germline sequence, and a read error may be involved. The rearrangement uses TRBV24-1 and TRBJ2-3; TRBD2 is a possible D gene (7 bases). CDR3 length: 18 amino acids. The germline CDR1 and CDR2 sequences are KGHDR and SFDVKD. As DNA, the CDR3 is TGTTCCACCAGTGGATCGGCGGGGGCACCTTCGTACACAGATACGCAGTATTTT. Residues: CSTSGSAGAPSYTDTQYF.

The chain combines TRBV5-1 with TRBJ2-1, with 13 bases lining up with TRBD2. The germline V gene has CDR1 SGHRS and CDR2 YFSETQ. V trimming: 4 bases; J trimming: 10 bases; junction bases outside the gene matches: 11. The CDR3 length is 16 residues. The CDR3 nucleotides are TGCGCCAGCAGCATGGGGCGGACTAGCGGGAGCGGCGAGCAGTTCTTC. It yields the protein CASSMGRTSGSGEQFF.

This chain links TRBV7-6 with TRBJ2-3; the D gene is possibly TRBD1 (5 bases). The CDR3 is made up of 14 amino acids. The germline V gene has CDR1 SGHVS and CDR2 FNYEAQ. V gave up 7 bases and J gave up 4 bases, with 15 bases separating them. The CDR3 DNA reads TGTGCCAGCATCCGGAGTAGGGGCGCAGATACGCAGTATTTT. Its translation is CASIRSRGADTQYF.

The rearrangement uses TRBV11-3 and TRBJ2-5; 12 bases align to TRBD2. J gave up 2 bases and V 5 bases, and 6 bases lay outside the gene matches. CDR3 length: 16 residues. Germline CDR1 and CDR2: SGHNT and YENEEA. In DNA, the CDR3 is TGTGCCAGCAGCCCTAGACTAGCGGGAGAACAAGAGACCCAGTACTTC. Its translation is CASSPRLAGEQETQYF.

On this clonotype itself: A junction end diverges from the germline sequence, so it may reflect a read error. The chain employs TRBV5-1 and TRBJ2-3, with TRBD1 matching over 10 bases. Germline V gene data show CDR1 as SGHRS and CDR2 as YFSETQ. The CDR3 sequence is 13 residues long. The CDR3 loop reads CASSLGQGATPYF. The CDR3 bases are TGCGCCAGCAGCTTGGGACAGGGGGCAACGCCGTATTTT.

The V gene is TRBV27, the J gene TRBJ1-4; no clear D gene. V lost 5 bases to trimming and J lost 5 bases, with 9 bases between them. This CDR3 comprises 13 residues. Germline CDR1 MNHEY, CDR2 SMNVEV (reference sequence). Written as DNA, the CDR3 is TGTGCCAGCAGTCACAGAGAAAATGAAAAACTGTTTTTT. The encoded protein is CASSHRENEKLFF.

This clonotype came up a few times. The chain is built from TRBV12-3 or TRBV12-4 and TRBJ1-4, with D perhaps TRBD1 (5 bases). This CDR3 is 16 amino acids long. With 2 bases removed from V and 6 bases from J, the gap between germline ends came to 16 bases. The CDR3 DNA sequence: TGTGCCAGCAGTTTATCTCTGGACAACAAGGATGAAAAACTGTTTTTT. Its protein is CASSLSLDNKDEKLFF.

This clonotype was picked up many times. J is TRBJ2-1 and V is TRBV9; D ambiguous. V lost 0 bases and J lost 10, with 5 bases in between. This CDR3 has 11 residues. The germline V gene encodes CDR1 SGDLS and CDR2 YYNGEE. CDR3 protein: CASSVANEQFF. The CDR3 region has the DNA TGTGCCAGCAGCGTAGCTAACGAGCAGTTCTTC.

Within the sample, this clonotype is medium-sized. J is TRBJ2-1 and V is TRBV11-2; a possible D gene is TRBD2 (6 bases). CDR3 length: 14 amino acids. Per the germline V gene, CDR1 is SGHAT and CDR2 is FQNNGV. Deletions cut 3 bases from V and 12 bases from J, with 18 bases between. The CDR3 sequence is CASSFDSGPGGQFF. CDR3 nucleotides: TGTGCCAGCAGCTTCGACTCTGGGCCCGGGGGGCAGTTCTTC. The full variable domain, with the rest looked up from reference TRBV11-2 and TRBJ2-1, is EAGVAQSPRYKIIEKRQSVAFWCNPISGHATLYWYQQILGQGPKLLIQFQNNGVVDDSQLPKDRFSAERLKGVDSTLKIQPAKLEDSAVYLCASSFDSGPGGQFFGPGTRLTVL.

The V gene is TRBV3-1, the J gene TRBJ2-4; 10 positions match TRBD2. Trimming cost V 5 bases and J 0 bases; bases outside gene matches: 13. Germline-derived CDR1 and CDR2 are LGHDT and YNNKEL (reference sequence). CDR3 length: 19 residues. The CDR3 loop is CASSFGLAGVKIAKNIQYF. The CDR3 nucleotides are TGTGCCAGCAGCTTTGGGCTAGCGGGAGTAAAAATAGCCAAAAACATTCAGTACTTC.

This clonotype has a handful of counts. The chain couples TRBV7-9 to TRBJ2-1; tentatively, D is TRBD2 (5 bases). Germline CDR1 is SEHNR and CDR2 is FQNEAQ (reference sequence). The CDR3 is 12 residues long. Between the trimmed V and J ends, which lost 6 bases and 9 bases, there was a span of 12 bases. CDR3 sequence reads: CASRTTSFEQFF. DNA for the CDR3: TGTGCCAGCAGAACTACTAGTTTTGAGCAGTTCTTC.